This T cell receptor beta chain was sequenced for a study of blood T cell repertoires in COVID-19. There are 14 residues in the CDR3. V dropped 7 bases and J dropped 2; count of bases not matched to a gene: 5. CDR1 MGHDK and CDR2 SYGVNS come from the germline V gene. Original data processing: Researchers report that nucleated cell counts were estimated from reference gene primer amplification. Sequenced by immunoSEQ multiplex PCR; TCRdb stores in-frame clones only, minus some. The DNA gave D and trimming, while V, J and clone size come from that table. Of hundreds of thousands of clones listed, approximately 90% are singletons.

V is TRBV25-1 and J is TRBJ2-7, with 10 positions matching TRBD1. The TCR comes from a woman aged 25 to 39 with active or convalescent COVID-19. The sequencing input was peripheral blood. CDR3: CASTRTGGTYEQYF. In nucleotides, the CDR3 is TGTGCCAGCACAAGGACAGGGGGAACCTACGAGCAGTACTTC.